These T cell receptor beta chains were read from a single sample in a study of blood T cell repertoires in COVID-19. The method was immunoSEQ multiplex PCR; TCRdb's version includes in-frame clones alone and lacks a portion of them. The sample has roughly 68,000 clones, around 87% seen once. The sequenced sample was peripheral blood. The receptors were sampled from a man aged 45 to 65 with active COVID-19. The CDR3 runs from the conserved cysteine through the conserved F or W. D genes are given only for firm matches. Where a row states a size, it is once, few, many or the class of an expanded clone; other rows omit it.

>TRBJ2-7|TRBV2|.|.
CASSEGPGTTSGVYEQYF
TGTGCCAGCAGTGAAGGTCCCGGGACCACTTCGGGAGTGTACGAGCAGTACTTC
>TRBJ2-5|TRBV5-1|TRBD2|.
CASSLGLAGGRETQYF
TGCGCCAGCAGCTTGGGGCTAGCGGGAGGTCGAGAGACCCAGTACTTC
>TRBJ2-5|TRBV5-1|TRBD2|.
CASSPGTSQETQYF
TGCGCCAGCAGCCCGGGGACTAGCCAAGAGACCCAGTACTTC
>TRBJ2-1|TRBV27|.|.
CASSIGGGEQFF
TGTGCCAGCAGTATTGGAGGCGGTGAGCAGTTCTTC
>TRBJ2-7|TRBV4-2|TRBD2|.
CASSQEGRLAGYEQYF
TGTGCCAGCAGCCAAGAGGGGAGATTAGCGGGGTACGAGCAGTACTTC
>TRBJ1-2|TRBV6-5|TRBD1|.
CASSPLRQGSYGYTF
TGTGCCAGCAGTCCCCTGAGACAGGGGAGTTATGGCTACACCTTC
>TRBJ2-7|TRBV30|TRBD1|.
CAWSVPGGPYEQYF
TGTGCCTGGAGTGTACCAGGGGGCCCCTACGAGCAGTACTTC
>TRBJ2-3|TRBV4-3|TRBD2|.
CASSQGGLAGTDTQYF
TGCGCCAGCAGCCAAGGTGGACTAGCGGGCACAGATACGCAGTATTTT
>TRBJ2-1|TRBV11-3|TRBD2|.
CASSEAGAYNEQFF
TGTGCCAGCAGCGAAGCGGGAGCCTACAATGAGCAGTTCTTC
>TRBJ2-3|TRBV5-4|.|.
CASSSAARASTDTQYF
TGTGCCAGCAGCTCCGCCGCCAGGGCGAGCACAGATACGCAGTATTTT
>TRBJ2-2|TRBV4-1|TRBD2|.
CASSQAGGNTGELFF
TGCGCCAGCAGCCAAGCGGGGGGGAACACCGGGGAGCTGTTTTTT
>TRBJ2-7|TRBV4-1|TRBD1|few
CASSQELTGIPYEQYF
TGCGCCAGCAGCCAAGAGTTGACAGGGATCCCCTACGAGCAGTACTTC
>TRBJ2-3|TRBV4-2|TRBD2|.
CASSQDPPAGDADTQYF
TGTGCCAGCAGCCAAGATCCCCCAGCGGGGGATGCAGATACGCAGTATTTT
>TRBJ2-4|TRBV27|.|.
CASRSVFRGSAKNIQYF
TGTGCCAGCAGATCGGTTTTTAGGGGATCGGCCAAAAACATTCAGTACTTC
>TRBJ2-1|TRBV28|TRBD2|.
CGTGREGEQFF
TGTGGAACCGGGAGGGAGGGTGAGCAGTTCTTC
>TRBJ1-1|TRBV6-6|.|few
CASSYSYYTEAFF
TGTGCCAGCAGTTATTCTTATTACACTGAAGCTTTCTTT
>TRBJ2-1|TRBV9|TRBD2|.
CASSPRGESSYNEQFF
TGTGCCAGCAGCCCCCGGGGGGAGAGCTCCTACAATGAGCAGTTCTTC
>TRBJ2-1|TRBV4-1|TRBD1|.
CASSQENRGNNEQFF
TGCGCCAGCAGCCAGGAGAACAGGGGAAACAATGAGCAGTTCTTC
>TRBJ1-2|TRBV4-1|.|.
CASSQETGVENGYTF
TGCGCCAGCAGCCAAGAGACAGGCGTTGAAAATGGCTACACCTTC
>TRBJ2-1|TRBV19|TRBD2|.
CASSTSDSSYNEQFF
TGTGCCAGTAGCACTAGCGATAGCTCCTACAATGAGCAGTTCTTC
>TRBJ2-2|TRBV7-2|.|.
CASSPRTGAARVELFF
TGTGCCAGCAGCCCCCGAACTGGGGCGGCCCGGGTGGAGCTGTTTTTT
>TRBJ1-3|TRBV6-6|.|once
CASSLFQAGNTIYF
TGTGCCAGCAGTTTGTTCCAGGCTGGAAACACCATATATTTT
>TRBJ2-1|TRBV5-1|.|.
CASGFGEVYNEQFF
TGCGCCAGCGGCTTTGGGGAGGTTTACAATGAGCAGTTCTTC
>TRBJ1-1|TRBV19|.|.
CASRQFHEAFF
TGTGCCAGTAGACAGTTTCATGAAGCTTTCTTT
>TRBJ1-2|TRBV6-5|TRBD1|.
CASIPRGQGFYGYTF
TGTGCCAGCATCCCGAGAGGACAGGGGTTCTATGGCTACACCTTC
>TRBJ1-5|TRBV6-2/TRBV6-3|.|.
CASTPEYTGNRNQPQHF
TGTGCCAGCACCCCCGAGTACACAGGGAATAGAAATCAGCCCCAGCATTTT
>TRBJ2-7|TRBV10-1|TRBD2|once
CASKLAGGPVSEQYF
TGCGCCAGCAAGTTAGCGGGAGGCCCGGTCTCCGAGCAGTACTTC
>TRBJ2-5|TRBV7-2|.|.
CASSPRWETQYF
TGTGCCAGCAGCCCGAGATGGGAGACCCAGTACTTC
>TRBJ2-7|TRBV7-9|TRBD1|.
CASSLTGGPHEQYF
TGTGCCAGCAGCTTGACAGGGGGTCCCCACGAGCAGTACTTC
>TRBJ1-2|TRBV5-6|.|.
CASSTGDYYGYTF
TGTGCCAGCAGTACAGGAGACTACTATGGCTACACCTTC
>TRBJ2-5|TRBV25-1|.|.
CASSENPGKETQYF
TGTGCCAGCAGTGAAAACCCAGGGAAGGAGACCCAGTACTTC
>TRBJ2-5|TRBV18|TRBD1|.
CASSTRTGLDWETQYF
TGTGCCAGCTCAACCCGGACAGGCCTGGATTGGGAGACCCAGTACTTC
>TRBJ2-1|TRBV19|TRBD2|.
CASSNLAGGSSEQFF
TGTGCCAGTAGTAATCTAGCGGGAGGGTCGTCTGAGCAGTTCTTC
>TRBJ2-1|TRBV5-5|TRBD2|.
CASRAAGGTYNEQFF
TGTGCCAGCAGAGCAGCGGGAGGGACCTACAATGAGCAGTTCTTC
>TRBJ2-3|TRBV9|TRBD2|.
CASSVRAGGSTDTQYF
TGTGCCAGCAGCGTAAGGGCGGGGGGTAGCACAGATACGCAGTATTTT
>TRBJ2-7|TRBV5-1|TRBD2|.
CASGKLAGATSYEQYF
TGCGCCAGCGGGAAGTTAGCGGGAGCCACCTCCTACGAGCAGTACTTC
>TRBJ1-1|TRBV5-1|TRBD1|.
CASSLHDRGTSNTEAFF
TGCGCCAGCAGCTTACACGACAGGGGGACCTCAAACACTGAAGCTTTCTTT
>TRBJ2-2|TRBV18|TRBD1|.
CASYNSPGQGNGTGELFF
TGTGCCAGCTACAATTCTCCGGGACAGGGAAACGGCACCGGGGAGCTGTTTTTT
>TRBJ2-7|TRBV4-3|.|.
CASSRSVFPYEQYF
TGCGCCAGCAGCCGTTCGGTTTTTCCCTACGAGCAGTACTTC
>TRBJ2-3|TRBV11-3|.|.
CASSLATAGTDTQYF
TGTGCCAGCAGCTTAGCGACGGCGGGCACAGATACGCAGTATTTT
>TRBJ1-1|TRBV4-3|.|.
CASSQDPGGSRPEAFF
TGCGCCAGCAGCCAAGATCCCGGGGGGAGCAGACCAGAAGCTTTCTTT
>TRBJ1-2|TRBV2|.|.
CASWQDYGYTF
TGTGCCAGCTGGCAAGACTATGGCTACACCTTC
>TRBJ2-1|TRBV5-1|.|.
CASSSADYFNEQFF
TGCGCCAGCAGCTCTGCGGACTATTTCAATGAGCAGTTCTTC
>TRBJ2-1|TRBV28|TRBD2|.
CASSLGGGFYNEQFF
TGTGCCAGCAGTTTAGGGGGGGGATTCTACAATGAGCAGTTCTTC
>TRBJ2-3|TRBV4-3|TRBD2|.
CASSQDLAGGPDTQYF
TGCGCCAGCAGCCAAGATCTAGCGGGAGGGCCAGATACGCAGTATTTT
>TRBJ1-1|TRBV10-2|.|.
CASSDGVTTEAFF
TGCGCCAGCAGTGACGGGGTTACCACTGAAGCTTTCTTT
>TRBJ2-7|TRBV19|TRBD1|.
CASSIVPGGAGGEQYF
TGTGCCAGTAGTATAGTTCCAGGGGGCGCGGGTGGCGAGCAGTACTTC
>TRBJ1-4|TRBV10-3|.|.
CAISESNRSEKLFF
TGTGCCATCAGTGAGTCGAACAGGTCTGAAAAACTGTTTTTT
>TRBJ1-1|TRBV7-9|TRBD1|.
CASSPQGANTEAFF
TGTGCCAGCAGCCCCCAGGGGGCGAACACTGAAGCTTTCTTT
>TRBJ2-5|TRBV6-2/TRBV6-3|TRBD1|.
CASSVGTGGTQYF
TGTGCCAGTAGCGTCGGGACAGGGGGGACCCAGTACTTC
>TRBJ2-5|TRBV12-3/TRBV12-4|.|.
CASTDDRQETQYF
TGTGCCAGCACCGACGACAGGCAAGAGACCCAGTACTTC